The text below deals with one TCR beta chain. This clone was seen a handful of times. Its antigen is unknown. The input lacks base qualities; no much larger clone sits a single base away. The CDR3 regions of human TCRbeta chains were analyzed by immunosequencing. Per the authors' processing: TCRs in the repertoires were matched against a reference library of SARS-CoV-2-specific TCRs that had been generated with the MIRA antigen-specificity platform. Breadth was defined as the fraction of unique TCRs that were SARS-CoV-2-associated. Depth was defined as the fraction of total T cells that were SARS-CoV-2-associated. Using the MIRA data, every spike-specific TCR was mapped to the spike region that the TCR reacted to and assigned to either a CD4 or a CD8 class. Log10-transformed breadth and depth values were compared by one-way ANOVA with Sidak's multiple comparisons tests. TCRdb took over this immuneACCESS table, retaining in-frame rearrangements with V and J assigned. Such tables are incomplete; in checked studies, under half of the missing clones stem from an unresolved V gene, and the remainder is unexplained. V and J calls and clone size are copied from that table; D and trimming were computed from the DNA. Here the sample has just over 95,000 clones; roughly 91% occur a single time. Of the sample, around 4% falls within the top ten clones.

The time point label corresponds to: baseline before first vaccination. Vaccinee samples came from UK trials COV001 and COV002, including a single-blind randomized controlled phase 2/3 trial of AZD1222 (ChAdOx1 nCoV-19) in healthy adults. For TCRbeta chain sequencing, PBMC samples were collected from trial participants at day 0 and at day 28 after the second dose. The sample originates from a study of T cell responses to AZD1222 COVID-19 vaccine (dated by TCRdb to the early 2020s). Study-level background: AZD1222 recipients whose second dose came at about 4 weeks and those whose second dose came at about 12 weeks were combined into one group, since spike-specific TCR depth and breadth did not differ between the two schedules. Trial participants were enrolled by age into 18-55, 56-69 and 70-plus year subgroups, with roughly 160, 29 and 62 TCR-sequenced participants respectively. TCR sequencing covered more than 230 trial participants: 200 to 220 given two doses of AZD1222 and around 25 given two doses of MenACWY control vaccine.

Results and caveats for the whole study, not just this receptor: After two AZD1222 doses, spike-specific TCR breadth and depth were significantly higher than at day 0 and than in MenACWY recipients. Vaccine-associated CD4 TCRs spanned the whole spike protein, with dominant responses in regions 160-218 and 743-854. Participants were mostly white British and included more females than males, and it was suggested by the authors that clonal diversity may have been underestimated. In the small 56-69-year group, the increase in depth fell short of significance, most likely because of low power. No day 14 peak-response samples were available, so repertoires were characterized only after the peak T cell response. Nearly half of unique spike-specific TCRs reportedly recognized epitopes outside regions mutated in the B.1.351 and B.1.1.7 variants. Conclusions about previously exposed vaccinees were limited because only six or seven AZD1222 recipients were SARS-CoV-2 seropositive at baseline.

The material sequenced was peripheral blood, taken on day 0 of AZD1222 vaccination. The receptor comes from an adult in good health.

CDR3 reads: CASSHWTTLNTEAFF. The nucleotides read TGTGCCAGCAGCCACTGGACAACCTTGAACACTGAAGCTTTCTTT. Rearrangement joined TRBV7-8 to TRBJ1-1; the D gene is perhaps TRBD1, on 5 matching bases. CDR1 is given as SGHVS and CDR2 as FQNEAQ, both from the germline V gene. Relative to germline, V is 5 bases shorter and J is 0 bases shorter, with 13 bases between their ends. Including cysteine and phenylalanine, the CDR3 has 15 amino acids. The DNA shown is the 45-base CDR3, in frame from base 1. The reference TRBV7-8 and TRBJ1-1 proteins fill in what lies around the CDR3, so the full variable domain reads GAGVSQSPRYKVAKRGQDVALRCDPISGHVSLFWYQQALGQGPEFLTYFQNEAQLDKSGLPSDRFFAERPEGSVSTLKIQRTQQEDSAVYLCASSHWTTLNTEAFFGQGTRLTVV.